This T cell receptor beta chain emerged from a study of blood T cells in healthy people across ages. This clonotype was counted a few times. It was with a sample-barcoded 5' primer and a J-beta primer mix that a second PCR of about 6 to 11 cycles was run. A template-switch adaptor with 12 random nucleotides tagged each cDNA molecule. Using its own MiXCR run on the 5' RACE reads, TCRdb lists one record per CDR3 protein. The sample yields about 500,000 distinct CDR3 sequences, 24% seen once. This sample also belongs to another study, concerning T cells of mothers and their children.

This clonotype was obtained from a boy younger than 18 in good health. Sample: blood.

As DNA, the CDR3 is TGTGCCAGCAGCTTGATTGCGGGCGAGCAGTACTTC. Translated, it gives CASSLIAGEQYF. The genes are TRBV5-7 and TRBJ2-7, with TRBD2 as a possible D gene (5 bases). TRBV5-7 is reported as an ORF; its role is uncertain. The CDR3 contains 12 residues. Trimming removed 1 base at V and 6 bases at J, with 8 bases between.